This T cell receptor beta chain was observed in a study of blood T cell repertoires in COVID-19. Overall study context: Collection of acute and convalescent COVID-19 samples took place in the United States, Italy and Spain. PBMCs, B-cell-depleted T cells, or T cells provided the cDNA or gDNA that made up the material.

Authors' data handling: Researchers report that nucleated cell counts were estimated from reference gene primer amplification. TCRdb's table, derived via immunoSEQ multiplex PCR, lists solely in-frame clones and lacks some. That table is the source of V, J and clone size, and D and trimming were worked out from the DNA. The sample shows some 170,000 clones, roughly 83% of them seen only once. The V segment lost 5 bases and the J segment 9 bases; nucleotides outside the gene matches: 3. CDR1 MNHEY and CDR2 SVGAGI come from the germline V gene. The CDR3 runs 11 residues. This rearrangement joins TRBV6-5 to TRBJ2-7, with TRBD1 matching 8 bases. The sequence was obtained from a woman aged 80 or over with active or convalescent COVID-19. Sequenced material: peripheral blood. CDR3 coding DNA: TGTGCCAGCAGTAAGCAGGGGGCGCAGTACTTC. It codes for CASSKQGAQYF.